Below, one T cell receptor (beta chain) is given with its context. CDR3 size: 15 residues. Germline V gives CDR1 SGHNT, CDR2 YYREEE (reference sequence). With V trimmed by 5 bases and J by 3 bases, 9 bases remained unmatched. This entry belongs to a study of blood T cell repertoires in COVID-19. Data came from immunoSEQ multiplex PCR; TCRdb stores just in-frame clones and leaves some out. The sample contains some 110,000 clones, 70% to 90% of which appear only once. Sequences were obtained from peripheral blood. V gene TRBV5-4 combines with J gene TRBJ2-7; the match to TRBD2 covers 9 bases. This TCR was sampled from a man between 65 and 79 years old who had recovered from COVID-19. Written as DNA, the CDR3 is TGTGCCAGCAGGGGAGACCCTAGCGGGGACTACGAGCAGTACTTC. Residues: CASRGDPSGDYEQYF.